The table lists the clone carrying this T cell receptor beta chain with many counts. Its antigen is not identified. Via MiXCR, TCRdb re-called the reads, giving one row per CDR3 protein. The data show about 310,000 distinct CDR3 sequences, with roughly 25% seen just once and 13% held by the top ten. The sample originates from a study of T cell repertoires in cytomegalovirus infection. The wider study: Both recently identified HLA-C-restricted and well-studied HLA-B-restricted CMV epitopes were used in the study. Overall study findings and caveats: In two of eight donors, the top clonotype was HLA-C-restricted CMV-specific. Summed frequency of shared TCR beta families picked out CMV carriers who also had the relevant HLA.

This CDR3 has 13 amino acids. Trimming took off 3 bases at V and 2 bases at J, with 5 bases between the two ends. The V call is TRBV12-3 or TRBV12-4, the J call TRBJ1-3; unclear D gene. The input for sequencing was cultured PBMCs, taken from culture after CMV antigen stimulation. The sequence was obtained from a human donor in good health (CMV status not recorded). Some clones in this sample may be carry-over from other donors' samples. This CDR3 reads CASSFPAGNTIYF. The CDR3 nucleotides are TGTGCCAGCAGTTTTCCTGCTGGAAACACCATATATTTT.